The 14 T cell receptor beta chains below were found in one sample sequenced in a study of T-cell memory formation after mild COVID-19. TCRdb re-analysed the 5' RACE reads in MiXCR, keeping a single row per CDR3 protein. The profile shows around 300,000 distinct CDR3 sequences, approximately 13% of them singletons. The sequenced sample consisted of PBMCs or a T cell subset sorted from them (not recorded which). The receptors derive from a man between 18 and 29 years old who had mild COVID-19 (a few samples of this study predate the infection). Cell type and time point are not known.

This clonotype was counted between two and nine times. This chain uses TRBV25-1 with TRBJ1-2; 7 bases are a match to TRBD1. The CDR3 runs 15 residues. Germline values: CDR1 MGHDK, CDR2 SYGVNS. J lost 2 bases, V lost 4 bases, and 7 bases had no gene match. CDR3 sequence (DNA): TGTGCCAGCAGTGTCGACACGGGACAGAACTATGGCTACACCTTC. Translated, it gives CASSVDTGQNYGYTF.

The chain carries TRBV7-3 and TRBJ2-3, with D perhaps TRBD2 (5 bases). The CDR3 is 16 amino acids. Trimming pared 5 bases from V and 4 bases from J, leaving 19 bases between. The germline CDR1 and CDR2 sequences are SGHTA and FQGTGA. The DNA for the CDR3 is TGTGCCAGCAGCCCAAGGGCCGTCGGGATCTCAGATACGCAGTATTTT. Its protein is CASSPRAVGISDTQYF.

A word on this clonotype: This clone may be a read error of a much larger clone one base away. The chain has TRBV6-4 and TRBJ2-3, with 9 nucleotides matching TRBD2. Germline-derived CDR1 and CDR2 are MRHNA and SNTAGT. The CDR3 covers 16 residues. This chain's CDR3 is CASSERAGGPTDTQSF. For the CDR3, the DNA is TGTGCCAGCAGTGAAAGAGCGGGGGGCCCCACAGATACGCAGTCTTTT.

The CDR3 sequence: CASSFTSGGFYEQYV. CDR3 coding DNA: TGTGCCAGCAGCTTTACTAGCGGGGGGTTCTACGAGCAGTACGTC. The chain uses TRBV11-2 and TRBJ2-7; 12 bases agree with TRBD2. Germline V CDR1 and CDR2: SGHAT, FQNNGV. Trimming took 3 bases from V and 3 from J; bases not matched to a gene: 3. This CDR3 comprises 15 residues.

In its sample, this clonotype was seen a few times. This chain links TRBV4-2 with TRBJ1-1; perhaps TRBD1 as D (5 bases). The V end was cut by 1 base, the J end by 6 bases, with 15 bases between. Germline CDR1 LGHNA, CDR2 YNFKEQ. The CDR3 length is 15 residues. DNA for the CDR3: TGTGCCAGCAGCCAAGTGAATAGAGGGGAAGCTGAAGCTTTCTTT. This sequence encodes CASSQVNRGEAEAFF.

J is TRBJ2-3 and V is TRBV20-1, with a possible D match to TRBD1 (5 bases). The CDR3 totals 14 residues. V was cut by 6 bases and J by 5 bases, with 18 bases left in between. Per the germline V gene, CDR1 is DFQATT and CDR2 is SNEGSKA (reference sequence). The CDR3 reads CSARSQGRKDTQYF. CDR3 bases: TGCAGTGCCCGATCCCAGGGAAGGAAAGATACGCAGTATTTT.

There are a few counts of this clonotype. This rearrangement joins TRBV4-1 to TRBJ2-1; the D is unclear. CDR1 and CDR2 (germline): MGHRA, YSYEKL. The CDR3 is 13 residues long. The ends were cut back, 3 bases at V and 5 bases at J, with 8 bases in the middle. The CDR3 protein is CASSHRLHNEQFF. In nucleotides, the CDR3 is TGCGCCAGCAGCCACCGGCTCCACAATGAGCAGTTCTTC.

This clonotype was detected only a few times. The CDR3 spells CASSPSGQLIYGYTF. In DNA, the CDR3 is TGTGCCAGCAGTCCTTCGGGACAGCTGATCTATGGCTACACCTTC. The gene calls are TRBV6-5 and TRBJ1-2, with 7 bases matching TRBD1. There are 15 residues in the CDR3. The V gene end was trimmed by 5 bases and the J gene end by 4 bases; junction bases not matched to a gene: 10. Germline CDR1 MNHEY, CDR2 SVGAGI.

The CDR3 DNA reads as TGTGCCAGCTCACCTAGCGGGGGAAACACAGATACGCAGTATTTT. This gives the protein CASSPSGGNTDTQYF. The chain combines TRBV18 with TRBJ2-3; the match to TRBD2 covers 9 bases. The junction had 3 bases not matched to a gene; V was cut back by 3 bases and J by 2 bases. Germline CDR1 reads KGHSH; CDR2 reads LQKENI. The length of the CDR3 is 15 residues.

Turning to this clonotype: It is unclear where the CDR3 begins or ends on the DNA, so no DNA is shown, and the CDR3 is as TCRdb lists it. The CDR3 protein is CASSPGLAGDTGELFFF. The gene calls are TRBV2 and TRBJ2-2; the table's D call, TRBD2, was not checked against the DNA. The CDR3 contains 17 residues when both ends are counted. Germline V gives CDR1 SNHLY, CDR2 FYNNEI.

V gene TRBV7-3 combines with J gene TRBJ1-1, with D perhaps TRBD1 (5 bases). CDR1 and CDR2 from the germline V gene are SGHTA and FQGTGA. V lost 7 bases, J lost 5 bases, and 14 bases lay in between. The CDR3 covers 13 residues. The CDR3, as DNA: TGTGCCAGCACCGCGACGGGGGATACTGAAGCTTTCTTT. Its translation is CASTATGDTEAFF.

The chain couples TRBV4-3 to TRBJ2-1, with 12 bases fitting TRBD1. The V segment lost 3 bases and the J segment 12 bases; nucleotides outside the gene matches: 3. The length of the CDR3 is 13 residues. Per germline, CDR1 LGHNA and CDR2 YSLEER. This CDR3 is CASSQGQGAWQFF. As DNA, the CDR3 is TGCGCCAGCAGCCAGGGACAGGGGGCTTGGCAGTTCTTC.

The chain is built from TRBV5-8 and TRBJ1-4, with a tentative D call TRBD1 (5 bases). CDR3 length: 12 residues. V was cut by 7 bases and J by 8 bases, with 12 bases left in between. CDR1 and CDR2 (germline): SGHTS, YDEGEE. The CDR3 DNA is TGTGCCAGCGGGCAGGGAGGGGAAAAACTGTTTTTT. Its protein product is CASGQGGEKLFF.

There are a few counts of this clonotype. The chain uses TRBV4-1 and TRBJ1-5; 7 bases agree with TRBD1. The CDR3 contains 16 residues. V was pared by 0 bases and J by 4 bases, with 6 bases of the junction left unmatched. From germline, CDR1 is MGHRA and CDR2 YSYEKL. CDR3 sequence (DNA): TGCGCCAGCAGCCAAGATCACAGGGGCGGGAATCAGCCCCAGCATTTT. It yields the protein CASSQDHRGGNQPQHF.